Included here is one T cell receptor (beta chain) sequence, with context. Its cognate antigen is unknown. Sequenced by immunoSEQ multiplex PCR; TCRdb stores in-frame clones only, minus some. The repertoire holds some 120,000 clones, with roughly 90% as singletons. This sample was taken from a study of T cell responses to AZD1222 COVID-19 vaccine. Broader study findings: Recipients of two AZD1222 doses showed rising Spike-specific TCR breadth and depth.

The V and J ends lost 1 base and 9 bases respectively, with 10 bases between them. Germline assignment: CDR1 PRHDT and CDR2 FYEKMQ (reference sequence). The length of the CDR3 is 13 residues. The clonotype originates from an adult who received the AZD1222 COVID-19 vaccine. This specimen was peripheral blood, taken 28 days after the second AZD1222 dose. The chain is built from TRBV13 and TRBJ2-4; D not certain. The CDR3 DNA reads TGTGCCAGCAGCTTAGTAGCTAATGGCATTCAGTACTTC. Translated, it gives CASSLVANGIQYF.